This record covers a single T cell receptor beta chain. There is no known antigen for this receptor. No base quality information exists; no much larger clone differs at one position. These data are taken from a study of blood T cell repertoires in COVID-19 (dated by TCRdb to 2020 to 2022). Regarding the complete study: Samples covering the acute and convalescent phases of COVID-19 were provided by collaborators in the United States, Italy and Spain. The prospective study material was composed of cDNA or gDNA derived from T cells, B-cell-depleted T cells, or PBMCs. The dataset comprised deeply sampled blood TCRbeta repertoires from subjects exposed to, actively infected with, or recovered from COVID-19. A freely available public database, intended as a resource for researchers studying the immune response to SARS-CoV-2, is where the repertoires were released. The samples were drawn from two sources: the first 160 participants of the ongoing ImmuneRACE study, and over 1,000 subjects contributed by 6 global collaborators. Sample metadata almost always included a de-identified subject ID, COVID-19 status, age in years and sex. Where HLA class I and class II types were available, the types were taken from metadata supplied by the sample provider, not from assay-based typing.

Findings and caveats that apply to the study as a whole: Clinical and demographic metadata were provided uncurated, with the amount varying by source and participant.

In the prospective study, participants were roughly 18 to 95 years old, resided in 25 or so geographic areas of the United States, and were enrolled through a virtual design. In the prospective study, participants were assigned to cohorts based on the clinical history participants reported in a screening survey and a study questionnaire. In the prospective study, whole blood, serum and a nasopharyngeal or oropharyngeal swab were collected from each participant by mobile phlebotomists. Over a roughly 2-month period, participants in the prospective study had the option of providing additional blood draws and questionnaires. Blood samples from the prospective study were shipped frozen or at room temperature prior to DNA extraction. The CDR3 spans 12 residues, from the cysteine through the phenylalanine. The CDR3 DNA has 36 bases and is translated from base 1. The junction carries 6 bases between V and J, which are trimmed by 2 bases and 7 bases respectively.

The immunoSEQ Assay, a bias-controlled multiplex PCR, was used to amplify TCRbeta CDR3 regions from genomic DNA. The published analysis was carried out like this. Nucleated cell counts per sample were estimated from amplification of reference gene primers within the assay. To quantify the absolute abundance of each unique TCRbeta CDR3 rearrangement, sequence reads were collapsed and filtered. For each sample, productive Simpson clonality was calculated by taking the square root of Simpson's diversity index across productive rearrangements. The source is immuneACCESS, and TCRdb retained only in-frame sequences with V and J called. Part of the clones is not carried over; for the studies checked, unresolved V genes explain less than half of this, and the remainder is unexplained. V, J and clone size were drawn from that table, and D and trimming were deduced from the DNA. In this sample the table shows approximately 260,000 clones, about 87% of which occur a single time. About 1.2% of the sample goes to the ten largest clones.

The receptor was derived from a woman between 40 and 50 years old with acute COVID-19. The chain links TRBV12-3 or TRBV12-4 with TRBJ1-5; no confident D gene assignment can be made. Sequenced sample: PBMCs or T cells enriched from blood (not recorded which). The bases read TGTGCCAGCAGTTTATATCGGCAGCCCCAGCATTTT. This is translated as CASSLYRQPQHF.